This T cell receptor (beta chain) stems from a study of T-cell memory formation after mild COVID-19. General study findings and limits: CD4+ bias marked clones expanding day 15 to 37, unlike balanced contracting clones. Nothing confirmed that second-wave clones peaking on day 37 were specific for SARS-CoV-2. Shrinking CD4+ clones resided mostly in CM and EM, and CD8+ ones in EMRA.

TCRalpha and TCRbeta libraries used 5'RACE with constant-segment primers and UMIs. TCRdb processed the 5' RACE reads anew with MiXCR; each CDR3 protein has one entry. In the table there are about 350,000 distinct CDR3 sequences, about an eighth of which are singletons. V lost 5 bases and J 0 bases, leaving 12 bases between the germline ends. The CDR3 extends over 15 amino acids. Per germline, CDR1 SGHVS and CDR2 FNYEAQ. This clonotype has ten or more counts. Its antigen is still unknown. Material: PBMCs or a T cell subset sorted from them (not recorded which). This chain links TRBV7-6 with TRBJ2-3; no clear D. The receptor comes from a man younger than 35 who had mild COVID-19 (a few samples of this study predate the infection). Cell type and time point are not known. The CDR3 DNA is TGTGCCAGCAGCCTCAACCCGCCGAGCACAGATACGCAGTATTTT. It encodes CASSLNPPSTDTQYF.